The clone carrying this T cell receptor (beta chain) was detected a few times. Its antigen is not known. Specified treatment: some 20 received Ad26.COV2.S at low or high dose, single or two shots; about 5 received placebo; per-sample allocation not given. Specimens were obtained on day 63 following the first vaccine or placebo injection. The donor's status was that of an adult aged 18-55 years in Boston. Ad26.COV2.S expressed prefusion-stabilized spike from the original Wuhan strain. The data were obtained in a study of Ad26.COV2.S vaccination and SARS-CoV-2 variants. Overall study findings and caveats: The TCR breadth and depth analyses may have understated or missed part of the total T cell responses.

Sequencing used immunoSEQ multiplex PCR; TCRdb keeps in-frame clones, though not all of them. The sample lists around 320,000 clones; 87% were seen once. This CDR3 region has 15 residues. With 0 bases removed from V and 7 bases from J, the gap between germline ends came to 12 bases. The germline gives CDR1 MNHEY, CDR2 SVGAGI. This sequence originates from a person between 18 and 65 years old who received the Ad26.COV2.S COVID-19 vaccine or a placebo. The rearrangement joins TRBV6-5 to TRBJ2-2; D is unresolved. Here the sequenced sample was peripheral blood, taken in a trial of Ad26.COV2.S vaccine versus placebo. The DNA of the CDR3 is TGTGCCAGCAGTTACTCGAGGACCTCTGACGGGGAGCTGTTTTTT. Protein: CASSYSRTSDGELFF.